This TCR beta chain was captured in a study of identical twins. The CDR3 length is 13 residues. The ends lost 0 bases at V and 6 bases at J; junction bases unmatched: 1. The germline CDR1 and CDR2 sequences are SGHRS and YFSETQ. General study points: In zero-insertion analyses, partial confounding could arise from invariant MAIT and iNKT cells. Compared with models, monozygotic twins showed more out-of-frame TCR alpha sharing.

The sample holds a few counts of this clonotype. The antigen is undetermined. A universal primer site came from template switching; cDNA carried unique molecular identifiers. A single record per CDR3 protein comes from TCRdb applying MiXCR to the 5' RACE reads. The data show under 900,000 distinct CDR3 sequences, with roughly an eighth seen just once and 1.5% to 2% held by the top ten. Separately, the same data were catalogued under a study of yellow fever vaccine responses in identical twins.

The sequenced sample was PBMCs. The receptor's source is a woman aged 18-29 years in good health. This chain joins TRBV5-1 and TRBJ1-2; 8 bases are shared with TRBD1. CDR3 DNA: TGCGCCAGCAGCTTGGCAGGGGGCGATGGCTACACCTTC. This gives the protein CASSLAGGDGYTF.